The T cell receptor beta chain described here comes from a study of T cells after yellow fever vaccination. The wider study: CD3, CD45RA, CCR7 and CD95 staining defined sorted EM, EMRA, CM and Tscm cells. Whole-study findings and limits: After the booster, about 95% of CD4 and 88% of CD8 primary-response clones were re-detected. Almost every vaccine-responding clonotype was undetectable in sorted memory subsets on day 0.

Deletions cut 4 bases from V and 8 bases from J, with 21 bases between. In germline, CDR1 is SGDLS, CDR2 YYNGEE. The CDR3 totals 16 residues. TCRdb processed the 5' RACE reads anew with MiXCR; each CDR3 protein has one entry. The table records over 45,000 distinct CDR3 sequences, 5.5% to 6% of them present only once. This clonotype was found many times. The chain links TRBV9 to TRBJ1-4; D is uncertain. This TCR was recovered from a man between 18 and 29 years old who received the YFV17D yellow fever vaccine. The sequences come from PBMCs, either bulk or a sorted T-cell subset (CD4+, CD8+, memory, or dextramer-sorted; not recorded which), collected on the day of the yellow fever booster vaccination. This CDR3 is CASSPDPRGGREKLFF. The CDR3, as DNA: TGTGCCAGCAGCCCAGACCCCCGGGGAGGAAGGGAAAAACTGTTTTTT.